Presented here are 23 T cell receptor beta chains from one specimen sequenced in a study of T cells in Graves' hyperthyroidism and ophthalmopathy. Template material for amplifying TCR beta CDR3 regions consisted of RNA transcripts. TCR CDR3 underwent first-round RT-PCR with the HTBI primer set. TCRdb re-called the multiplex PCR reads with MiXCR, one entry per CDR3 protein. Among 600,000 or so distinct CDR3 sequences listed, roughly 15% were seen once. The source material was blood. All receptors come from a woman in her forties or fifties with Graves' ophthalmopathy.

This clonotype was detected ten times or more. As DNA, the CDR3 is TGTGCCAGCAATGGACTAGCGGGAGTGAATGAGCAGTTCTTC. Its protein product is CASNGLAGVNEQFF. The J gene is TRBJ2-1, the V gene TRBV28, with TRBD2 identical over 13 bases. This CDR3 spans 14 amino acids. The V gene's germline CDR1 is MDHEN and CDR2 SYDVKM. V gave up 7 bases and J gave up 7 bases; unmatched junction bases: 4.

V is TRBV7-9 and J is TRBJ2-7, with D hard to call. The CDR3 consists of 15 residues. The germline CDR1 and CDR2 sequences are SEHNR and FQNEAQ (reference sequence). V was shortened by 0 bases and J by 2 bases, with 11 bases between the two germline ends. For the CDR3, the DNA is TGTGCCAGCAGCTTAGCAAGTGGATCCGCCTACGAGCAGTACTTC. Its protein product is CASSLASGSAYEQYF.

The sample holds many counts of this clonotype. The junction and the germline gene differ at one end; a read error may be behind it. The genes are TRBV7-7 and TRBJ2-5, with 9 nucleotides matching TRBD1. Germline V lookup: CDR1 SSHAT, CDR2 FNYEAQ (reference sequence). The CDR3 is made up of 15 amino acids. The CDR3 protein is CASSANRGLKETQYF. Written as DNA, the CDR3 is TGTGCTAGCAGCGCAAACAGGGGGCTGAAAGAGACCCAGTACTTC. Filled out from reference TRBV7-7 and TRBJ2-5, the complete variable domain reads GAGVSQSPRYKVTKRGQDVTLRCDPISSHATLYWYQQALGQGPEFLTYFNYEAQPDKSGLPSDRFSAERPEGSISTLTIQRTEQRDSAMYRCASSANRGLKETQYFGPGTRLLVL.

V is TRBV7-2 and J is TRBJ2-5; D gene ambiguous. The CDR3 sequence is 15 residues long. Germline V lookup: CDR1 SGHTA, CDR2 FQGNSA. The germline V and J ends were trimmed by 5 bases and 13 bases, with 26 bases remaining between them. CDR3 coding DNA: TGTGCCAGCAGCCCCTCCTCCCCCTCCTACGCTTTTGTGTACTTC. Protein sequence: CASSPSSPSYAFVYF. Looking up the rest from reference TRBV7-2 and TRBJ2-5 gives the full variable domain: GAGVSQSPSNKVTEKGKDVELRCDPISGHTALYWYRQSLGQGLEFLIYFQGNSAPDKSGLPSDRFSAERTGGSVSTLTIQRTQQEDSAVYLCASSPSSPSYAFVYFGPGTRLLVL.

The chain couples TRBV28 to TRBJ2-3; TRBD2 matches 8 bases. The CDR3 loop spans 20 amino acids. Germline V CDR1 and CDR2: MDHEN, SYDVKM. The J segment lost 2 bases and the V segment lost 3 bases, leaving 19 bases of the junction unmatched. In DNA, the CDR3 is TGTGCCAGCAGTTTCGTCGGTAGCGGGACTAACCTGTGGCCCACAGATACGCAGTATTTT. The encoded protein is CASSFVGSGTNLWPTDTQYF.

The CDR3 region has the DNA TGCGCCAGCAGCCTAGGGACAGCCGTTAACACTGAAGCTTTCTTT. It translates to CASSLGTAVNTEAFF. V gene TRBV4-1 combines with J gene TRBJ1-1, with TRBD1 matching 7 bases. J lost 2 bases, V lost 4 bases, and 7 bases had no gene match. Per the germline V gene, CDR1 is MGHRA and CDR2 is YSYEKL. The CDR3 has 15 residues.

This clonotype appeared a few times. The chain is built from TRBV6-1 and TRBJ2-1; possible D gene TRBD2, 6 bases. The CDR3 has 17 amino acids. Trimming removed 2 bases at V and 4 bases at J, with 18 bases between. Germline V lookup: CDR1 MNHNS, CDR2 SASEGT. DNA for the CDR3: TGTGCCAGCAGTGAATTTAACGGATGGGCGGGATACAATGAGCAGTTCTTC. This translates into CASSEFNGWAGYNEQFF.

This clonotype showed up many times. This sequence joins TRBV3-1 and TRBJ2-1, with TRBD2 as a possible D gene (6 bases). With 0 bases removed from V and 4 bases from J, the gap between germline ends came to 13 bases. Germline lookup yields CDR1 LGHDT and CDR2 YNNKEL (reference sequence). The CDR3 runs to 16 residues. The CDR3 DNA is TGTGCCAGCAGCCAAGATTGGAGGGAGGCGTACAATGAGCAGTTCTTC. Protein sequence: CASSQDWREAYNEQFF.

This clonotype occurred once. CDR3 nucleotides: TGTGCCAGCTCACCGTTTGCTAGCGGGAGCTACGAGCAGTACTTC. Residues: CASSPFASGSYEQYF. The chain has TRBV18 and TRBJ2-7, with 10 bases aligning to TRBD2. Germline V lookup: CDR1 KGHSH, CDR2 LQKENI. There are 15 residues in the CDR3. V shed 3 bases and J 3 bases; nucleotides not matched to a gene: 5. The complete variable domain, with remaining parts taken from reference TRBV18 and TRBJ2-7, reads NAGVMQNPRHLVRRRGQEARLRCSPMKGHSHVYWYRQLPEEGLKFMVYLQKENIIDESGMPKERFSAEFPKEGPSILRIQQVVRGDSAAYFCASSPFASGSYEQYFGPGTRLTVT.

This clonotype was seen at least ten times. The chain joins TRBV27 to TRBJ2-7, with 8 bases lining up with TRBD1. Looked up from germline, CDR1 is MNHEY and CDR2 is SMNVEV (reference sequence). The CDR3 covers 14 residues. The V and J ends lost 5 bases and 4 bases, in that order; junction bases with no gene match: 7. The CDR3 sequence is CASSIGRGLYEQYF. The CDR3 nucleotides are TGTGCCAGCAGTATTGGCAGGGGGCTTTACGAGCAGTACTTC.

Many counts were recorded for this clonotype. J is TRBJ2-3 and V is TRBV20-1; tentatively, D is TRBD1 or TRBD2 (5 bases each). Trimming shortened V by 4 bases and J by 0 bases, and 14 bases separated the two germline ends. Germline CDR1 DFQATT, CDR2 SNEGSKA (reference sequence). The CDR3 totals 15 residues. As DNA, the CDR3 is TGCAGTGCTAAAAACCCGGGACGGAGCACAGATACGCAGTATTTT. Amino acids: CSAKNPGRSTDTQYF.

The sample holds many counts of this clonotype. The CDR3 protein is CASTVGLLAASSYNEQFF. CDR3 DNA sequence: TGCGCCAGCACCGTGGGACTGCTAGCGGCGAGCTCCTACAATGAGCAGTTCTTC. The chain joins TRBV5-1 to TRBJ2-1; 7 nucleotides align to TRBD2. In germline, CDR1 is SGHRS, CDR2 YFSETQ. The trim removed 6 bases at V and 0 bases at J, leaving 15 bases unmatched. The CDR3 sequence is 18 residues long.

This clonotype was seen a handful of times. In DNA, the CDR3 is TGTGCCAGCAGAACCCGGACAGGGGGAAATGAAGCTTTCTTT. It codes for CASRTRTGGNEAFF. The J gene is TRBJ1-1, the V gene TRBV27; 10 bases map to TRBD1. V shed 6 bases and J 7 bases; nucleotides not matched to a gene: 8. In germline, CDR1 is MNHEY, CDR2 SMNVEV (reference sequence). The CDR3 totals 14 residues.

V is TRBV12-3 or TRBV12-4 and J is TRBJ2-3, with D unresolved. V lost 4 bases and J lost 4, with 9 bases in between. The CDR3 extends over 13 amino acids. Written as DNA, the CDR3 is TGTGCCAGCAGTTCGAGTTCGGCAGATACGCAGTATTTT. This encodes CASSSSSADTQYF.

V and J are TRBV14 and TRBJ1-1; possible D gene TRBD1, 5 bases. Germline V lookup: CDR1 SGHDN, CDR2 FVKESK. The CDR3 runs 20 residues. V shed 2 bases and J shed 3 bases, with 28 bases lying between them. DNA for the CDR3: TGTGCCAGCAGCCAACGCCCCCATACCGATGGGGCCACGGGGTACACTGAAGCTTTCTTT. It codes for CASSQRPHTDGATGYTEAFF.

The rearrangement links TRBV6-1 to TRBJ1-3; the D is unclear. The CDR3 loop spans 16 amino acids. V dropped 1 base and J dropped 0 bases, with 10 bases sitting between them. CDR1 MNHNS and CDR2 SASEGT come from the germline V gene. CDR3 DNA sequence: TGTGCCAGCAGTGAAGGGCAGAGAATCTCTGGAAACACCATATATTTT. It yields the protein CASSEGQRISGNTIYF.

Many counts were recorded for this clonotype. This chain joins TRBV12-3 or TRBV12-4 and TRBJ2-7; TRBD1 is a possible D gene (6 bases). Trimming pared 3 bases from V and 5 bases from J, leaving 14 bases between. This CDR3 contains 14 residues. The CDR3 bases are TGTGCCAGCAGTTTTGGGGGATCAGGGGACGAGCAGTACTTC. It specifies CASSFGGSGDEQYF.

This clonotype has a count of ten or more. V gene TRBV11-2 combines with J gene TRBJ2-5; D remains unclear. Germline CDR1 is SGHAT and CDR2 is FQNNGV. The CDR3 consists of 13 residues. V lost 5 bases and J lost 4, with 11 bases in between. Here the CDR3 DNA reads TGTGCCAGCAGCCGTAAATTGGGAGAGACCCAGTACTTC. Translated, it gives CASSRKLGETQYF.

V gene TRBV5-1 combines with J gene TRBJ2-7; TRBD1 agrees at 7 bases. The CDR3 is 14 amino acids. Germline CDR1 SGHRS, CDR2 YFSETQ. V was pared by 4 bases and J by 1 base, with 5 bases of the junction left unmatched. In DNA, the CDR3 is TGCGCCAGCAGCGATGACAGGGAATCCTACGAGCAGTACTTC. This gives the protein CASSDDRESYEQYF.

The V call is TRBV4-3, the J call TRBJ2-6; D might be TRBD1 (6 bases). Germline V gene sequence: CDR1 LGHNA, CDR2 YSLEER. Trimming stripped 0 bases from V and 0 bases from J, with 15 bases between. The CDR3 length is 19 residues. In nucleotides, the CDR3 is TGCGCCAGCAGCCAAGATTTGCGCAGAGGGGGCTCTGGGGCCAACGTCCTGACTTTC. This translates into CASSQDLRRGGSGANVLTF.

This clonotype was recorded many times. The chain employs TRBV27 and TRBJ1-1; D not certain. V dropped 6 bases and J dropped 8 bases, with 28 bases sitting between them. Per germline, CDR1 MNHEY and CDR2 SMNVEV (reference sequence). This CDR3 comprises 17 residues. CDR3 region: CASRLYTPAGRIGEAFF. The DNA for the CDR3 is TGTGCCAGCAGACTGTACACCCCCGCCGGGAGAATAGGGGAAGCTTTCTTT.

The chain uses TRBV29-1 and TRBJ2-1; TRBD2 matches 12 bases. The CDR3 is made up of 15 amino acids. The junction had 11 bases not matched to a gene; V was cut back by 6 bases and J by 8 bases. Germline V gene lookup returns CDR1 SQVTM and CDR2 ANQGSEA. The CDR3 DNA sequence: TGCAGCGTCGCGCCGGGACTAGCGGGTAGAGATGAGCAGTTCTTC. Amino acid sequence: CSVAPGLAGRDEQFF.

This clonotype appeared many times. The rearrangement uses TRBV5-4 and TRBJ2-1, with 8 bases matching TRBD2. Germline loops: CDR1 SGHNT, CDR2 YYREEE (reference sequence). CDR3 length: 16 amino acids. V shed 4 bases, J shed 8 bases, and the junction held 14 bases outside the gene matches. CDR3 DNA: TGTGCCAGCAGCCGACCTCCGGGACTAGAGTTCCATGAGCAGTTCTTC. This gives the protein CASSRPPGLEFHEQFF.